A selection of T cell receptor beta chains follows, all from one sample in a study of siplizumab effects on memory and regulatory T cells. Their antigens remain unidentified. The repertoire was sequenced with immunoSEQ multiplex PCR; TCRdb's copy has only in-frame clones and lacks some. The repertoire includes more than 5,000 clones, 45% to 50% of them detected once, and 83% sits in the top ten. The specimen was CFSE-low (dividing) CD8+ T cells sorted from an allogeneic mixed lymphocyte reaction. These receptors originate from a human donor in good health; the cells came from an allogeneic mixed lymphocyte reaction. Some clones in this sample may be carry-over from other donors' samples. The CDR3 runs from the conserved cysteine through the conserved F or W. The D gene is left open where the match is weak. Not all rows give a size; the values are once, few, many and, for expanded clones, a class.

. | . | TRBJ2-3 | TRBV27 | CASSLIVGGVVGTDTQYF | TGTGCCAGCAGTTTAATAGTCGGTGGTGTGGTCGGCACAGATACGCAGTATTTT
. | TRBD2 | TRBJ2-5 | TRBV2 | CAGRWAKRGETQYF | TGTGCCGGCCGGTGGGCCAAGCGGGGCGAGACCCAGTACTTC
. | TRBD1 | TRBJ2-3 | TRBV14 | CASSQLTGGGADTQYF | TGTGCCAGCAGCCAGTTGACAGGGGGCGGAGCAGATACGCAGTATTTT
. | . | TRBJ2-7 | TRBV5-1 | CASSPLDPSSYEQYF | TGCGCCAGCAGCCCGCTAGACCCCAGCTCCTACGAGCAGTACTTC
. | TRBD1 | TRBJ1-5 | TRBV19 | CASSIWDSPNQPQHF | TGTGCCAGTAGTATTTGGGACAGTCCCAATCAGCCCCAGCATTTT
. | TRBD1 | TRBJ2-7 | TRBV2 | CASSGDRSYSYEQYF | TGTGCCAGCAGTGGGGACAGATCCTACTCCTACGAGCAGTACTTC
. | . | TRBJ2-3 | TRBV15 | CATSIAADTQYF | TGTGCCACCAGCATAGCGGCAGATACGCAGTATTTT
. | . | TRBJ1-5 | TRBV4-2 | CASSQAYLSNQPQHF | TGTGCCAGCAGCCAAGCTTATCTAAGCAATCAGCCCCAGCATTTT
few | . | TRBJ2-3 | TRBV9 | CASSVVEDGTQYF | TGTGCCAGCAGCGTAGTAGAGGACGGTACGCAGTATTTT
. | . | TRBJ2-2 | TRBV28 | CASSFLGAGGELFF | TGTGCCAGCAGTTTTTTGGGGGCGGGCGGGGAGCTGTTTTTT
. | . | TRBJ1-3 | TRBV10-3 | CATTGSAGNTIYF | TGTGCCACCACAGGGTCGGCTGGAAACACCATATATTTT
few | TRBD1 | TRBJ2-7 | TRBV27 | CASSLGTGSYEQYF | TGTGCCAGCAGTTTGGGGACAGGGTCCTACGAGCAGTACTTC
. | . | TRBJ2-5 | TRBV1 | CTSSPASGQETQYF | TGCACCAGCAGCCCCGCTAGCGGCCAAGAGACCCAGTACTTC
. | . | TRBJ2-5 | TRBV6-5 | CASSPELGQQETQYF | TGTGCCAGCAGTCCTGAACTAGGACAGCAAGAGACCCAGTACTTC
. | . | TRBJ1-5 | TRBV27 | CASSLSALYSNQPQHF | TGTGCCAGCAGTTTATCCGCCCTTTATAGCAATCAGCCCCAGCATTTT
. | TRBD2 | TRBJ2-1 | TRBV5-1 | CASSLTGTISYNEQFF | TGCGCCAGCAGCTTGACCGGGACTATCTCCTACAATGAGCAGTTCTTC
. | TRBD2 | TRBJ2-3 | TRBV4-2 | CASSQDRSSGSGTQYF | TGTGCCAGCAGCCAAGATCGGAGTAGCGGGAGTGGGACGCAGTATTTT
many | . | TRBJ2-7 | TRBV7-9 | CASSTMGSYEQYF | TGTGCCAGCAGCACAATGGGCTCCTACGAGCAGTACTTC
. | . | TRBJ2-7 | TRBV27 | CASSLQGNYEQYF | TGTGCCAGCAGTTTGCAGGGGAACTACGAGCAGTACTTC
. | . | TRBJ2-7 | TRBV4-1 | CASSQVLGGEQYF | TGCGCCAGCAGCCAAGTACTTGGAGGCGAGCAGTACTTC
few | . | TRBJ2-2 | TRBV29-1 | CSVGQINTGELFF | TGCAGCGTTGGACAGATAAACACCGGGGAGCTGTTTTTT
. | . | TRBJ2-1 | TRBV5-4 | CASSWAHNEQFF | TGTGCCAGCAGCTGGGCCCACAATGAGCAGTTCTTC
few | . | TRBJ2-6 | TRBV27 | CASSSRGLWSSGANVLTF | TGTGCCAGCAGTTCGAGGGGACTTTGGAGCTCTGGGGCCAACGTCCTGACTTTC
. | . | TRBJ1-2 | TRBV6-1 | CASSDSGRFGYGYTF | TGTGCCAGCAGTGACAGCGGTAGGTTTGGCTATGGCTACACCTTC
. | . | TRBJ1-4 | TRBV6-5 | CASSYGQGLNEKLFF | TGTGCCAGCAGTTACGGGCAGGGCCTTAATGAAAAACTGTTTTTT
. | . | TRBJ1-3 | TRBV15 | CATSRVQGGPSGNTIYF | TGTGCCACCAGCAGAGTGCAGGGAGGACCCTCTGGAAACACCATATATTTT
medium-sized | TRBD2 | TRBJ2-1 | TRBV5-1 | CASSLRTSGSSSWNEQFF | TGCGCCAGCAGCTTAAGGACTAGCGGGAGTTCTTCCTGGAATGAGCAGTTCTTC
. | . | TRBJ2-1 | TRBV6-1 | CASSELTLGGNEQFF | TGTGCCAGCAGTGAGCTGACGTTGGGAGGCAATGAGCAGTTCTTC
. | . | TRBJ2-7 | TRBV6-5 | CASSIGRGSYEQYF | TGTGCCAGCAGCATCGGAAGGGGAAGCTACGAGCAGTACTTC
. | . | TRBJ2-5 | TRBV6-6 | CASSYGETQYF | TGTGCCAGCAGTTATGGGGAGACCCAGTACTTC
. | TRBD2 | TRBJ2-1 | TRBV7-3 | CASSSGLGYFDEQFF | TGTGCCAGCAGCTCGGGACTAGGCTATTTCGATGAGCAGTTCTTC
once | . | TRBJ2-5 | TRBV15 | CATSRYRRNQETQYF | TGTGCCACCAGCAGGTATAGACGGAACCAAGAGACCCAGTACTTC
. | TRBD1 | TRBJ2-7 | TRBV18 | CASSPGQAHEQYF | TGTGCCAGCTCACCTGGACAGGCCCACGAGCAGTACTTC
. | TRBD1 | TRBJ2-7 | TRBV5-6 | CASSSEDRGEQYF | TGTGCCAGCAGCTCCGAGGACAGGGGCGAGCAGTACTTC
many | . | TRBJ2-7 | TRBV7-2 | CASSLLGATYEQYF | TGTGCCAGCAGCTTATTAGGGGCAACCTACGAGCAGTACTTC
. | . | TRBJ2-2 | TRBV9 | CASGSGGGELFF | TGTGCCAGCGGGTCAGGCGGCGGGGAGCTGTTTTTT
few | TRBD2 | TRBJ2-1 | TRBV7-3 | CASSLRPSNPPGGEQFF | TGTGCCAGCAGCTTAAGGCCTAGTAATCCCCCGGGGGGTGAGCAGTTCTTC
. | TRBD2 | TRBJ2-3 | TRBV29-1 | CSVEGGDGAGVIDTQYF | TGCAGCGTTGAAGGAGGGGATGGAGCGGGAGTTATTGATACGCAGTATTTT
. | . | TRBJ1-2 | TRBV6-5 | CATGRGGGSYGYTF | TGTGCCACCGGGCGGGGCGGTGGAAGCTATGGCTACACCTTC
. | TRBD2 | TRBJ2-7 | TRBV4-1 | CASSQIAGGTYEQYF | TGCGCCAGCAGCCAAATAGCGGGAGGGACGTACGAGCAGTACTTC
. | . | TRBJ2-3 | TRBV29-1 | CSVATGVF | TGCAGCGTGGCGACGGGAGTCTTT
many | . | TRBJ1-1 | TRBV6-5 | CASSWAGKSNTEAFF | TGTGCCAGCAGTTGGGCAGGGAAATCGAACACTGAAGCTTTCTTT
few | . | TRBJ2-3 | TRBV13 | CASSLVGTDTQYF | TGTGCCAGCAGCTTAGTGGGCACAGATACGCAGTATTTT
. | TRBD1 | TRBJ2-5 | TRBV4-1 | CASSQGPSGTGREQYF | TGCGCCAGCAGCCAGGGACCATCCGGGACAGGGCGAGAGCAGTACTTC
few | . | TRBJ2-1 | TRBV27 | CASSLLGNEQFF | TGTGCCAGCAGTTTATTGGGCAATGAGCAGTTCTTC
. | . | TRBJ2-5 | TRBV2 | CASSDFVTGSETQYF | TGTGCCAGCAGTGATTTCGTAACAGGGTCGGAGACCCAGTACTTC
. | . | TRBJ2-7 | TRBV7-9 | CAGSQGRVDAYEQYF | TGTGCCGGCAGCCAGGGAAGAGTGGACGCCTACGAGCAGTACTTC